This T cell receptor beta chain was identified during a study of shared T cell receptors in the human thymus. Profiled with immunoSEQ multiplex PCR; TCRdb holds only in-frame clones, not every one. The data contain roughly 700,000 clones, roughly 90% of them seen just once; the ten biggest clones take up 0.0095% to 0.011%. These data also formed part of another study, on human thymus T cells. Turning to that study: Thymic material originated from resections removed in the course of corrective heart surgery.

The clonotype comes from a boy under three years old with a congenital heart defect. Input material: thymocytes.

CDR3 bases: TGTGCCAGCAGTCCTACCAGGGGGTCCTCCTACGAGCAGTACTTC. It encodes CASSPTRGSSYEQYF. The chain joins TRBV27 to TRBJ2-7; 7 nucleotides match TRBD1. The CDR3 extends over 15 amino acids. Trimming took 5 bases from V and 0 from J; bases not matched to a gene: 7. The germline gives CDR1 MNHEY, CDR2 SMNVEV (reference sequence).